These 13 T cell receptor beta chains were sequenced from one sample in a study of blood T cell repertoires in COVID-19. TCRdb's copy holds only in-frame clones and misses some; the assay was immunoSEQ multiplex PCR. The top ten hold 2% to 2.5% of the sample, which has hundreds of thousands of clones, approximately 86% seen once. Sequencing input: PBMCs or T cells enriched from blood (not recorded which). The source of these receptors is a woman aged 35 to 49 with acute COVID-19.

This clone has just one count. The chain uses TRBV15 and TRBJ1-2, with a weak D call TRBD1 (5 bases). This CDR3 contains 14 residues. V lost 2 bases, J lost 13 bases, and 20 bases lay in between. Looked up from germline, CDR1 is LNHNV and CDR2 is YYDKDF (reference sequence). The CDR3 DNA sequence: TGTGCCACCAGCAGACGCGACACAGGCAGCCTGATCACCTTC. It codes for CATSRRDTGSLITF.

Turning to this clone: Other DNA sequences from this sample encode an identical CDR3 as well. The V gene is TRBV3-1 (or the pseudogene TRBV3-2), the J gene TRBJ1-6, with 8 nucleotides matching TRBD1. Germline lookup yields CDR1 LGHDT and CDR2 YNNKEL (reference sequence). The ends lost 4 bases at V and 5 bases at J; junction bases unmatched: 4. The CDR3 contains 15 residues. As DNA, the CDR3 is TGTGCCAGCAGCCCGCCGACAGGGGATAATTCACCCCTCCACTTT. This encodes CASSPPTGDNSPLHF.

The gene calls are TRBV7-8 and TRBJ1-2; 8 nucleotides match TRBD1. V shed 4 bases, J shed 1 base, and the junction held 8 bases outside the gene matches. The CDR3 covers 16 residues. Germline V gives CDR1 SGHVS, CDR2 FQNEAQ. CDR3 in amino acids: CASSSGGGQDNYGYTF. The CDR3 nucleotides are TGTGCCAGCAGCTCAGGGGGGGGACAGGATAACTATGGCTACACCTTC.

This rearrangement joins TRBV5-4 to TRBJ2-3; 7 nucleotides align to TRBD1. V lost 5 bases to trimming and J lost 0 bases; unmatched junction nucleotides: 6. CDR3 length: 15 amino acids. Germline V gene data show CDR1 as SGHNT and CDR2 as YYREEE (reference sequence). CDR3 protein: CASRAGTASTDTQYF. The CDR3, as DNA: TGTGCCAGCAGGGCCGGGACAGCGAGCACAGATACGCAGTATTTT.

V is TRBV30 and J is TRBJ2-2; TRBD1 matches at 7 bases. This CDR3 is built from 13 residues. Germline CDR1 is GTSNPN and CDR2 is SVGIG (reference sequence). J gave up 5 bases and V 3 bases, and 3 bases lay outside the gene matches. The CDR3 DNA follows: TGTGCCTGGAGAATACAGGGGACCGGGGAGCTGTTTTTT. This gives the protein CAWRIQGTGELFF. Drawing the rest from reference TRBV30 and TRBJ2-2, the complete variable domain is SQTIHQWPATLVQPVGSPLSLECTVEGTSNPNLYWYRQAAGRGLQLLFYSVGIGQISSEVPQNLSASRPQDRQFILSSKKLLLSDSGFYLCAWRIQGTGELFFGEGSRLTVL.

This clone occurred once. The J gene is TRBJ1-1, the V gene TRBV21-1; the tabulated D call, TRBD1, remains unverified against the DNA. TRBV21-1 is a pseudogene locus. The CDR3 spans 15 residues. This CDR3 reads CASSKEQGPDTEAFF. CDR3 DNA: TGTGCCAGCAGCAAAGAGCAGGGCCCGGACACTGAAGCTTTCTTT.

The CDR3 DNA sequence: TGTGCCAGCAGCTTAGGTGAGGGGGCAAGGTCCTACAATGAGCAGTTCTTC. Its protein is CASSLGEGARSYNEQFF. The genes are TRBV11-3 and TRBJ2-1; 7 positions match TRBD1. CDR1 is SGHNT, CDR2 YENEEA, per germline. V was pared by 1 base and J by 1 base, with 7 bases of the junction left unmatched. The CDR3 runs to 17 residues. The variable domain in full, with the rest retrieved from reference TRBV11-3 and TRBJ2-1, is EAGVVQSPRYKIIEKKQPVAFWCNPISGHNTLYWYLQNLGQGPELLIRYENEEAVDDSQLPKDRFSAERLKGVDSTLKIQPAELGDSAVYLCASSLGEGARSYNEQFFGPGTRLTVL.

This chain connects TRBV5-1 to TRBJ2-7; 11 bases fit TRBD1. CDR1 is SGHRS and CDR2 is YFSETQ in the germline V gene. The CDR3 runs 16 residues. Losses at the gene ends were 1 base for V and 5 bases for J; bases not matched to a gene: 8. CDR3: CASSLNPGTGGNEQYF. The DNA of the CDR3 is TGCGCCAGCAGCTTGAATCCTGGGACAGGGGGAAACGAGCAGTACTTC.

The CDR3 region has the DNA TGTGCCAGTAGCCCCACCTTAGCGAGTAGCTACGAGCAGTACTTC. It is translated as CASSPTLASSYEQYF. The gene calls are TRBV19 and TRBJ2-7, with D perhaps TRBD2 (5 bases). Germline-derived CDR1 and CDR2 are LNHDA and SQIVND (reference sequence). This CDR3 spans 15 amino acids. Deletions cut 6 bases from V and 3 bases from J, with 18 bases between.

The chain couples TRBV7-9 to TRBJ2-5; D remains ambiguous. V lost 7 bases and J lost 5, with 14 bases in between. The CDR3 is made up of 13 amino acids. Per the germline V gene, CDR1 is SEHNR and CDR2 is FQNEAQ (reference sequence). CDR3 loop: CASNSYPLETQYF. CDR3 nucleotide sequence: TGTGCCAGCAACTCATACCCACTCGAGACCCAGTACTTC.

The rearrangement uses TRBV29-1 and TRBJ2-1; 9 nucleotides agree with TRBD2. J gave up 8 bases and V 7 bases, and 12 bases lay outside the gene matches. From germline, CDR1 is SQVTM and CDR2 ANQGSEA. CDR3 size: 14 residues. The CDR3: CSGDKRGDPHEQFF. CDR3 DNA: TGCAGCGGAGATAAGCGGGGGGATCCCCATGAGCAGTTCTTC.

CDR3 amino acids: CASSPADNRWGSEAFF. The CDR3 DNA reads as TGTGCCAGCTCACCAGCCGACAACCGTTGGGGCAGTGAAGCTTTCTTT. This chain joins TRBV18 and TRBJ1-1, with a tentative D call TRBD1 (5 bases). This CDR3 is built from 16 residues. V lost 2 bases and J 7 bases, leaving 20 bases between the germline ends. Per the germline V gene, CDR1 is KGHSH and CDR2 is LQKENI.

V is TRBV30 and J is TRBJ1-3, with no clear D. The CDR3 is 13 amino acids. Looked up from germline, CDR1 is GTSNPN and CDR2 is SVGIG (reference sequence). V lost 5 bases and J 1 base, leaving 9 bases between the germline ends. CDR3 bases: TGTGCCTGGGGGCCCACTTCTGGAAACACCATATATTTT. It encodes CAWGPTSGNTIYF.